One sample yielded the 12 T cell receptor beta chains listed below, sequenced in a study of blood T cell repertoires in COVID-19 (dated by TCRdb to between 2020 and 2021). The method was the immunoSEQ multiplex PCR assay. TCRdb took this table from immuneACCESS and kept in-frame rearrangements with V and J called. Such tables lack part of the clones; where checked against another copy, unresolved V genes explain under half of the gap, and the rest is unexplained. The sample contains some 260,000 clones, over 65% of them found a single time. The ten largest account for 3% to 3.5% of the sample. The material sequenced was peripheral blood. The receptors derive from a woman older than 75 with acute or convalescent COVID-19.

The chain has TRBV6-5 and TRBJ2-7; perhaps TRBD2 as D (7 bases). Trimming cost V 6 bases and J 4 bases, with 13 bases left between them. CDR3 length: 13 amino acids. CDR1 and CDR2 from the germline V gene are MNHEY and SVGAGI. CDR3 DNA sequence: TGTGCCAGCAGCAAGGGGGGGGTATACGAGCAGTACTTC. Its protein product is CASSKGGVYEQYF.

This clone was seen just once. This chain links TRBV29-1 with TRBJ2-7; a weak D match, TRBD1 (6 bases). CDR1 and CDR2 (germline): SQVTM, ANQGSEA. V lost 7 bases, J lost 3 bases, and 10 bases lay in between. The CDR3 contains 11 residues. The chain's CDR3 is CSARDIYEQYF. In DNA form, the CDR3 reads TGCAGCGCCCGGGACATCTACGAGCAGTACTTC.

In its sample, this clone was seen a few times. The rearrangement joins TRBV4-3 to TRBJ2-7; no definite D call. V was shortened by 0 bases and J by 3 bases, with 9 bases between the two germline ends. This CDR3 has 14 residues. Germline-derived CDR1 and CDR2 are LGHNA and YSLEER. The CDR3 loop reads CASSQDIKIYEQYF. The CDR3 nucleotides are TGCGCCAGCAGCCAAGATATTAAAATCTACGAGCAGTACTTC.

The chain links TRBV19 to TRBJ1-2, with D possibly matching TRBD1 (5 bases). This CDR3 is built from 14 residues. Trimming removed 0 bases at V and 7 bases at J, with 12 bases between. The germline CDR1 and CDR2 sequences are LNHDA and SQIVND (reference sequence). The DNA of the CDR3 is TGTGCCAGTAGTATAGATCTGACAGTACCTGGCTACACCTTC. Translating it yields CASSIDLTVPGYTF.

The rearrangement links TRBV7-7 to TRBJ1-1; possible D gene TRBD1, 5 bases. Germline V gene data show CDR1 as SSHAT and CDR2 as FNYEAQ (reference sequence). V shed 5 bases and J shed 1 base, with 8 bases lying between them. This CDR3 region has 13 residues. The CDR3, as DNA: TGTGCCAGCAGCCAAGGACAGAACACTGAAGCTTTCTTT. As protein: CASSQGQNTEAFF. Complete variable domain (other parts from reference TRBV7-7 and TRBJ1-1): GAGVSQSPRYKVTKRGQDVTLRCDPISSHATLYWYQQALGQGPEFLTYFNYEAQPDKSGLPSDRFSAERPEGSISTLTIQRTEQRDSAMYRCASSQGQNTEAFFGQGTRLTVV.

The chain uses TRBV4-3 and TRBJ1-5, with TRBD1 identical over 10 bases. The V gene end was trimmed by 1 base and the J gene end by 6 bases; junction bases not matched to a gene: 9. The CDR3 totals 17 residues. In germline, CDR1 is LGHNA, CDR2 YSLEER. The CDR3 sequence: CASSQGAYGTGAQPQHF. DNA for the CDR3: TGCGCCAGCAGCCAAGGAGCATACGGGACAGGGGCTCAGCCCCAGCATTTT.

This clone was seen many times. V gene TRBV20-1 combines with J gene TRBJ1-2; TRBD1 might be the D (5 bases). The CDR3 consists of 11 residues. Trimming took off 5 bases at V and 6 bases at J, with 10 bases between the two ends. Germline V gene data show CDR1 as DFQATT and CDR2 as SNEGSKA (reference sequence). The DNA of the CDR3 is TGCAGTGCTCGTCAGGGCCATGGCTACACCTTC. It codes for CSARQGHGYTF.

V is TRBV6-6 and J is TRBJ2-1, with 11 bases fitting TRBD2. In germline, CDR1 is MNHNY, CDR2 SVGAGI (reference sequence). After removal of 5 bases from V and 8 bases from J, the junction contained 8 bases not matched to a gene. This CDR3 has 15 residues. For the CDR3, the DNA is TGTGCCAGCAGTCCTTATAGCGGGAGGGTAGATGAGCAGTTCTTC. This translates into CASSPYSGRVDEQFF.

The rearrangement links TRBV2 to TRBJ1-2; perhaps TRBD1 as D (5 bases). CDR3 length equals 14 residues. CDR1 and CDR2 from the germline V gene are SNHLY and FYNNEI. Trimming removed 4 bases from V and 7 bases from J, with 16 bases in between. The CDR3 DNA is TGTGCCAGCAGTGCCTCTGTCAGGGTGGGTGGCTACACCTTC. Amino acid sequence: CASSASVRVGGYTF.

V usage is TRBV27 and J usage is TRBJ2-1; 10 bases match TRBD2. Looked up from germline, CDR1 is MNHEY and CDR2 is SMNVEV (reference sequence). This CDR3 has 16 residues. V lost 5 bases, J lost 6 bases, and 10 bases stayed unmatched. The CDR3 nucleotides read TGTGCCAGCAGTGGGCCGGGACTAGCGAACTCCAATGAGCAGTTCTTC. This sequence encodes CASSGPGLANSNEQFF.

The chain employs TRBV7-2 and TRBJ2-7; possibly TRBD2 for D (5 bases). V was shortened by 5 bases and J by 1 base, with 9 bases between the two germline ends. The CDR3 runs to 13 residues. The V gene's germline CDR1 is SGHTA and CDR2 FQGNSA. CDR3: CASSTRDSYEQYF. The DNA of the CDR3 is TGTGCCAGCAGCACCCGGGATTCCTACGAGCAGTACTTC.

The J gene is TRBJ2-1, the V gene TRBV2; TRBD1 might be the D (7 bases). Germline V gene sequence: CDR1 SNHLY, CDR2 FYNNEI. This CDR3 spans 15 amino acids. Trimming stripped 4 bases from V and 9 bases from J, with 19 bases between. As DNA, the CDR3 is TGTGCCAGCAGTGTGGCAGGGGGGCTCAGGAGTGAGCAGTTCTTC. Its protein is CASSVAGGLRSEQFF.